This TCR beta chain originates from a study of a mutant IDH1 vaccine in newly diagnosed glioma. About the research overall: Treated patients comprised around 62% males and around 38% females, mean age about 38 years. Beforehand, treatment had been radiotherapy, temozolomide, or both; the majority received both.

Sequencing used immunoSEQ multiplex PCR; TCRdb keeps in-frame clones, though not all of them. The table includes 35,000 to 50,000 clones, approximately 83% detected once. Concerning this clone: Antigen: not known.

As for time point: week 35, safety follow-up. The study gave 300 ug of mutant IDH1 20-mer peptide per vaccine dose, with topical imiquimod. Vaccinations, eight in total, occurred in weeks 1, 3, 5, 7, 11, 15, 19, 23. The germline CDR1 and CDR2 sequences are SQVTM and ANQGSEA. The CDR3 consists of 12 residues. V was cut by 6 bases and J by 6 bases, with 14 bases left in between. Specimen: PBMCs, collected from a glioma patient whose treatment included an IDH1 peptide vaccine. The chain employs TRBV29-1 and TRBJ1-2; D call uncertain. This receptor was obtained from a woman aged 50 to 60 with glioma. CDR3 coding DNA: TGCAGCGTCCTCAAGGGAAAGAATGGCTACACCTTC. As protein: CSVLKGKNGYTF.